This record looks at one T cell receptor beta chain sequence and its context. Its cognate antigen has yet to be identified. Base qualities are not at hand, and no much larger clone is one base apart. The source of the sample is a study of neoadjuvant anti-PD-1 for oral cavity cancer (dated by TCRdb to the early 2020s). Regarding the research as a whole: Patients mostly received three to four biweekly doses of nivolumab at 3 mg/kg before curative-intent surgical resection. For patients who did not progress, a fourth nivolumab dose was given around day 43, followed by definitive surgical resection on days 50-56. Under RECIST 1.1, a patient counted as a responder if showing complete response, partial response or stable disease, and as a non-responder if showing progression. There were 12 patients in the parent correlative cohort, and the response rate was less than 40%. Results the study describes overall, beyond this receptor: TCR analyses included only a few patients per response group, and the authors called for larger cohorts for validation. Higher pretreatment blood Treg/Th17 ratios correlated with both higher pretreatment blood TCRbeta clonality and lower post-treatment tumor TCRbeta clonality. After neoadjuvant nivolumab, T cell clonality (Gini index) in PBMCs was significantly higher in non-responders than in responders.

CDR1 and CDR2, looked up from the germline V gene, are SGHRS and YFSETQ. V is pared back by 3 bases and J by 4 bases, with 16 bases lying between the germline termini. The CDR3 has 15 amino acids, counting the end cysteine and phenylalanine. Only the CDR3 portion is preserved as DNA: 45 bases, with reading frame beginning at the first base. Interpreted using the paper, the time point label stands for: before neoadjuvant nivolumab. Patients had been newly diagnosed with stage II-IVA oral cavity squamous cell carcinoma, and no prior systemic or radiation treatment had been given to the patients. The cohort consisted of patients with HPV-negative, locally advanced oral cavity squamous cell carcinoma. Peripheral blood mononuclear cells were analyzed directly and were not maintained or expanded in culture. Samples came from a longitudinal correlative study of a single-arm phase II trial of neoadjuvant nivolumab in oral cavity squamous cell carcinoma. Subject-matched pre- and post-treatment PBMCs and tumors from three responders and three non-responders underwent genomic DNA-based TCRbeta sequencing. Peripheral blood mononuclear cells were collected once before nivolumab treatment and again after treatment, at the time of surgery. The Maxwell RSC DNA from Cells kit was used to isolate genomic DNA from PBMCs.

For deep sequencing, each PBMC sample was run in six replicates, with libraries mostly built from 400 to 500 ng of input genomic DNA. The immunoSEQ hsTCRbeta kit was used to prepare TCRbeta libraries, following the manufacturer's instructions. Sequencing of the completed libraries took place using an Illumina NovaSeq 6000 S4 flow cell after they had been pooled to approximately 3.3 nM. The authors' analysis ran thus. The immunoSEQ Analyzer handled quality control and preprocessing of the raw data. The analysis was restricted to productive rearrangements, with each unique CDR3 amino acid sequence defining a clonotype. Repertoire clonality was estimated as the Gini-Simpson index, which was computed with the R package tcR. Student's t test was used to compare Gini indices, while Pearson correlation assessed associations with tumor size change. TCRdb obtained this table from immuneACCESS and retained in-frame rearrangements with V and J assigned. These tables miss some clones; where compared with another copy, unresolved V genes account for less than half of the shortfall, and the remainder is unexplained. That table is the source of V, J and clone size, and D and trimming were worked out from the DNA. The sample includes tens of thousands of clones, with under 85% observed a single time. Just over 2.5% of the sample belongs to the ten largest clones.

This sample comprised PBMCs, obtained before nivolumab (anti-PD-1) treatment. The receptor chain draws on TRBV5-1 and TRBJ1-1; a confident D gene designation cannot be given. This receptor was taken from a person between 40 and 85 years old with oral cavity squamous cell carcinoma. CDR3 sequence: CASSSILGGGTEAFF. At the DNA level, the sequence is TGCGCCAGCAGCTCAATTCTGGGCGGCGGCACTGAAGCTTTCTTT.